This T cell receptor beta chain was identified during a study of T cells after yellow fever vaccination. TCRdb passed the 5' RACE reads through MiXCR, listing each CDR3 protein once. The table lists fewer than 500,000 distinct CDR3 sequences, 15% to 20% of them singletons, with roughly 19% in the top ten. Ten or more counts support this clonotype. The sequences come from PBMCs, collected before the yellow fever booster vaccination. The sequence came from a man aged 18 to 35 who received the YFV17D yellow fever vaccine.

For the CDR3, the DNA is TGCAGTGCTAGAGATGGGCGGGGGGCCTTCACAGATACGCAGTATTTT. Protein sequence: CSARDGRGAFTDTQYF. The chain couples TRBV20-1 to TRBJ2-3; 8 bases are shared with TRBD2. The ends lost 0 bases at V and 2 bases at J; junction bases unmatched: 7. CDR3 length: 16 residues. Germline loops: CDR1 DFQATT, CDR2 SNEGSKA (reference sequence).